This TCR beta chain was recorded in a study of T cells in Graves' hyperthyroidism and ophthalmopathy. Notes on the study in general: The majority of expanded thyroid clonotypes above 0.001 also appeared in blood. Ophthalmopathy was told apart from stable hyperthyroidism by a 13 V-J model.

Concerning this clonotype: The antigen is unknown.

J gave up 7 bases and V 3 bases, and 11 bases lay outside the gene matches. The CDR3 runs 14 residues. From germline, CDR1 is DFQATT and CDR2 SNEGSKA (reference sequence). The source material, RNA transcripts, was used to amplify TCR beta CDR3 regions. HTBI primers were used for first-round RT-PCR of the TCR CDR3. TCRdb re-called the multiplex PCR reads with MiXCR, one entry per CDR3 protein. The table lists roughly 400,000 distinct CDR3 sequences, more than 12% of them singletons. The receptor was derived from a man aged 45 to 65 with Graves' ophthalmopathy. The chain recombines TRBV20-1 with TRBJ1-1; 7 bases align to TRBD1. The sequencing sample was made of blood. The CDR3 here is CSARRQGSRSEAFF. For the CDR3, the DNA is TGCAGTGCTAGGAGACAGGGTTCGAGAAGTGAAGCTTTCTTT.